The TCR beta chain under discussion was sequenced for a study of identical twins (TCRdb year 2016). With regard to the full study: To test whether fetal clonotypes persist, the study used deep sequencing on TCR alpha and beta repertoires from monozygotic twins, unrelated adults of various ages, and cord blood. To rule out contamination, the twin experiments were replicated at different times with different library preparation protocols. On the study overall, not on this receptor specifically: Zero-insertion analyses could be partly confounded by invariant T cells such as MAIT and iNKT, although diverse VJ usage argued against such confounding for most clonotypes. Because the same donors could not be followed over many years, conclusions were based on cross-sectional statistical analysis. The excess sharing between twins in beta out-of-frame sequences was weaker because fewer shared sequences reduced the signal-to-noise ratio. Out-of-frame TCR alpha sequences shared between twins showed an excess of low generation-probability sequences compared with coincidental sharing between unrelated individuals. In monozygotic twins, recombination models systematically underestimated out-of-frame TCR alpha sharing, but the models matched the sharing seen between unrelated individuals. Fewer insertions were carried by abundant cord blood beta clonotypes; a weaker similar trend was observed in young adult naive repertoires, while no such trend was observed in memory repertoires.

As regards this clonotype: Its specific antigen is unknown. No much larger clonotype is one base removed from it; base qualities were not supplied.

Only healthy Caucasian donors were included. The twin cohort consisted of three pairs of female monozygotic twins, all aged about 18 to 29 years. Positive isolation kits from Invitrogen were used to isolate the CD4+ and CD8+ T cell populations. V has 5 bases trimmed and J has 6 bases trimmed; junction bases matching no gene number 8. The CDR3 measures 14 amino acids from cysteine to phenylalanine. The read is trimmed to its CDR3 DNA, 42 bases read in frame from base 1. The library came from 5' RACE. The instrument was an Illumina HiSeq 2000. Template switching introduced a universal primer binding site; the final cDNA contained a unique molecular identifier, enabling accurate counting of TCR cDNA molecules. Specific primers in the conserved constant-segment region were used to synthesize first-strand cDNA for the TCR alpha and beta chains. To control for contamination, every cDNA library was double barcoded, receiving both a SMART-Mk sample barcode and Illumina barcodes. TruSeq adapter sequences along with Illumina sample barcodes were introduced in two successive PCR steps. The Illumina HiSeq platform was used with custom primers to sequence TCR alpha and beta cDNA libraries. The authors' pipeline ran thus. Unique molecular identifiers were extracted from raw reads with MiGEC, and CDR3 positions were determined with MiXCR. Recombination models were inferred per individual with the repgenHMM and IGoR tools using an EM algorithm. Shared clonotype analysis was performed with the tcR package in R, normalizing sharing by the product of cloneset sizes. Out-of-frame nonproductive sequences were analyzed to study raw recombination free of thymic and clonal selection effects. TCRdb passed the public sequencing reads through fastp at Q25 and MiXCR, retaining productive beta sequences. For every CDR3 protein sequence, its rows merge into one entry that carries the most common genes and DNA. For this entry, the V and J calls and clone size follow TCRdb and not the study's own pipeline. The table for this sample lists 430,000 or so distinct CDR3 sequences; less than 25% of them were counted only once. The top ten hold 2.9% of the sample.

This same sample was also part of a study on T cells expressing NK-cell markers. As that second study puts it: Three sorted T-cell subsets (CD3+CD56+NKG2C+, CD3+CD56+NKG2C- and CD3+CD56-NKG2C+) from roughly 8 donors had their TCR beta-chain repertoires profiled. Among the eight sequenced donors, seven were HCMV-seropositive and one was HCMV-seronegative. To restrict sorting to alphabetaTCR-expressing T cells, an anti-gammadeltaTCR antibody was added in several experiments. In about six donors, the dominant CD3+CD56+NKG2C+ clonotypes were found to rank among the top 10 CD8+ clonotypes and to make up 1.0-7.0% of CD8+ T cells. Those dominant clonotypes were again the most abundant among CD3+CD56-NKG2C+ cells in a few donors, at about 25-65%. It remained unclear whether the expanded NKG2C-expressing T cell clones were specific for HCMV antigens. Randomly selected healthy volunteers, three men and five women, were used as the eight sequenced donors. To determine HCMV serostatus, a commercial ELISA kit was used to detect HCMV-specific IgG in serum. MIGEC was used to demultiplex reads and group the reads by UMI, and MiTCR was used to assemble and quantify clonotypes. To exclude erroneous sequences, any TCR cDNA sequence not supported by at least two reads was discarded. The tcR package was used for downstream repertoire analysis, and clonotypes were matched across fractions by CDR3 nucleotide sequence plus V segment. VDJmatch was used to annotate antigen specificity against VDJdb, with one amino acid substitution allowed in CDR3.

The sequencing input was CD4+ T cells sorted from blood. The chain was built from TRBV12-3 or TRBV12-4 and TRBJ2-7, with 9 junctional bases fitting TRBD1. The TCR originated in a woman aged 18 to 35 in good health. The DNA is TGTGCCAGCAGTCAACTGGACAGGGGTGGCGAGCAGTACTTC. Translation gives CASSQLDRGGEQYF.